These T cell receptor beta chains were read from a single sample in a study of human T cells and chemical hapten exposure. TCRdb re-derived calls from the RACE reads in MiXCR, one entry per CDR3 protein. The table lists about 120,000 distinct CDR3 sequences, around 10% of them singletons, with about 1.4% in the top ten. Here the sequenced sample was whole blood, taken in connection with sensitization to the hapten diphenylcyclopropenone (DPC). The receptors were sampled from a woman aged 45-65 years with alopecia areata. Some clones in this sample may be carry-over from other donors' samples. Each CDR3 is given with its conserved first and last residue. D genes are given only for firm matches. Rows may omit the clone size; those that give it use once, few, many or a size class.

- | TRBJ2-7 | TRBV7-9 | many | 13 | TGTGCCAGCAGCCAACAGGGCCCCTACGAGCAGTACTTC | CASSQQGPYEQYF
- | TRBJ2-3 | TRBV20-1 | - | 14 | TGCAGTGCTAGAGGGGGGCCCGTGGGAGATACGCAGTATTTT | CSARGGPVGDTQYF
TRBD1 | TRBJ2-4 | TRBV3-1 | many | 17 | TGTGCCAGCAGCCAAGTCGGGACAGGGAAGTTTATGGACATTCAGTACTTC | CASSQVGTGKFMDIQYF
- | TRBJ2-1 | TRBV29-1 | - | 14 | TGCAGCGTTGAACGAATCGACTCCTACAATGAGCAGTTCTTC | CSVERIDSYNEQFF
- | TRBJ2-1 | TRBV9 | - | 13 | TGTGCCAGCAGCGTAGCGAACAGCAATGAGCAGTTCTTC | CASSVANSNEQFF
- | TRBJ1-6 | TRBV6-1 | few | 15 | TGTGCCAGCAGTGCCAGCGGGACCCCCGGGAGGGCCCTCCACTTT | CASSASGTPGRALHF
- | TRBJ2-4 | TRBV12-3/TRBV12-4 | few | 19 | TGTGCCAGCAGTTTGAATTTTGGGACGGGGCAGACTAAGAAAAACATTCAGTACTTC | CASSLNFGTGQTKKNIQYF
TRBD2 | TRBJ2-1 | TRBV28 | few | 15 | TGTGCCAGCAGTTCCCCGGGACTAGCTTTTGGAGAGCAGTTCTTC | CASSSPGLAFGEQFF
- | TRBJ1-6 | TRBV18 | - | 15 | TGTGCCAGCTCACCAACAGGGTCCGCTAATTCACCCCTCCACTTT | CASSPTGSANSPLHF
TRBD1 | TRBJ2-7 | TRBV2 | few | 14 | TGTGCCAGCAGACCCGGGACAGGCGCCTACGAGCAGTACTTC | CASRPGTGAYEQYF
TRBD2 | TRBJ2-3 | TRBV6-6 | many | 15 | TGTGCCAGCAGATTTAGCGGGATGGGGACAGATACGCAGTATTTT | CASRFSGMGTDTQYF
- | TRBJ2-3 | TRBV23-1 | - | 17 | TGCGCCAGCAGTCAATCGGAGACCCTAGAAGTCACAGATACGCAGTATTTT | CASSQSETLEVTDTQYF
- | TRBJ2-5 | TRBV19 | few | 13 | TGTGCCAGTAAAACGAACACAGAAGAGACCCAGTACTTC | CASKTNTEETQYF
- | TRBJ2-3 | TRBV4-1 | - | 15 | TGCGCCAGCAGCCAAGTTATGTTTGGCACAGATACGCAGTATTTT | CASSQVMFGTDTQYF
TRBD1 | TRBJ1-2 | TRBV3-1 | many | 14 | TGTGCCAGCAGCCAGGCCGGGACAGGGTATGGCTACACCTTC | CASSQAGTGYGYTF
- | TRBJ2-1 | TRBV11-2 | few | 17 | TGTGCCAGCAGCTTAGATCGAGGCAGAAAGGTCTACAATGAGCAGTTCTTC | CASSLDRGRKVYNEQFF
TRBD1 | TRBJ2-7 | TRBV6-2/TRBV6-3 | many | 15 | TGTGCCAGCAGGGACAACAGGGGCCTCTACTACGAGCAGTACTTC | CASRDNRGLYYEQYF
- | TRBJ2-5 | TRBV5-1 | many | 12 | TGCGCCAGCAGCTTTCCGGGGGAGACCCAGTACTTC | CASSFPGETQYF
- | TRBJ2-7 | TRBV7-8 | - | 15 | TGTGCCAGCAGCCAGATACAGTACACCTACTACGAGCAGTACTTC | CASSQIQYTYYEQYF
TRBD1 | TRBJ2-7 | TRBV28 | - | 14 | TGTGCCAGCAGTTTCGGGGACAGTACCTACGAGCAGTACTTC | CASSFGDSTYEQYF
- | TRBJ1-5 | TRBV6-2/TRBV6-3 | many | 16 | TGTGCCAGCAGTTACGGGGGCACTGCTAGCAATCAGCCCCAGCATTTT | CASSYGGTASNQPQHF
- | TRBJ1-1 | TRBV14 | many | 15 | TGTGCCAGCAGCCAAGAAAACGGGGGACGTCGGCGAACTTTCTTT | CASSQENGGRRRTFF
- | TRBJ2-7 | TRBV5-1 | many | 15 | TGCGCCAGCAGCCCGCGGACGGGGAGCTCCTACGAGCAGTACTTC | CASSPRTGSSYEQYF
- | TRBJ2-7 | TRBV28 | many | 15 | TGTGCCAGCAGTTGGGCAGGACGTTCGTCCTACGAGCAGTACTTC | CASSWAGRSSYEQYF
- | TRBJ2-3 | TRBV10-1 | many | 14 | TGCGCCAGCAGTGACGACAGGATCACAGATACGCAGTATTTT | CASSDDRITDTQYF
TRBD1 | TRBJ2-5 | TRBV28 | few | 16 | TGTGCCAGCAGTTTACCCGGGACAGAGTTTAGGGTGACCCAGTACTTC | CASSLPGTEFRVTQYF
- | TRBJ2-5 | TRBV5-8 | few | 13 | TGTGCCAGCAGCACCGGACACCAAGAGACCCAGTACTTC | CASSTGHQETQYF
- | TRBJ1-1 | TRBV7-2 | many | 14 | TGTGCCAGCAGCCCAGATGCATGGGCCACTGAAGCTTTCTTT | CASSPDAWATEAFF
- | TRBJ1-5 | TRBV7-9 | - | 12 | TGTGCCAGCAGCCGCTGGGATCAGCCCCAGCATTTT | CASSRWDQPQHF
- | TRBJ1-5 | TRBV6-6 | - | 16 | TGTGCCAGCAGCTCCCTGGGGGGCTATAGCAATCAGCCCCAGCATTTT | CASSSLGGYSNQPQHF
TRBD2 | TRBJ2-7 | TRBV18 | many | 14 | TGTGCCAGCTCACCATCAGCGGGAATGCACGAGCAGTACTTC | CASSPSAGMHEQYF
- | TRBJ2-3 | TRBV20-1 | few | 13 | TGCAGTGCTAGAGATGACCGCTCGGTTGTGCAGTATTTT | CSARDDRSVVQYF
- | TRBJ1-1 | TRBV18 | - | 15 | TGTGCCAGCTCACCCCCCCCGGGACACCCCACTGAAGCTTTCTTT | CASSPPPGHPTEAFF
- | TRBJ1-1 | TRBV7-8 | many | 14 | TGTGCCAGCAGCTTAGCTTCGGGGAACACTGAAGCTTTCTTT | CASSLASGNTEAFF
- | TRBJ1-1 | TRBV29-1 | - | 13 | TGCAGCGTTGCAGAGGAGATGAACACTGAAGCTTTCTTT | CSVAEEMNTEAFF
TRBD2 | TRBJ2-3 | TRBV6-5 | many | 16 | TGTGCCAGCAGTTACCTAGGACTAGCTGGATCAGATACGCAGTATTTT | CASSYLGLAGSDTQYF
- | TRBJ1-2 | TRBV7-9 | few | 13 | TGTGCCAGCAGCTTAAACACCAACTATGGCTACACCTTC | CASSLNTNYGYTF
- | TRBJ2-3 | TRBV28 | - | 13 | TGTGCCAGCAGTGGGCAGGGGATAGATACGCAGTATTTT | CASSGQGIDTQYF
- | TRBJ1-1 | TRBV7-9 | - | 17 | TGTGCCAGCAGCTTTCCCCAGGGGCGGGAGGTGAACACTGAAGCTTTCTTT | CASSFPQGREVNTEAFF
- | TRBJ2-2 | TRBV7-9 | few | 12 | TGTGCCCCCCAAGAACTCACCGGGGAGCTGTTTTTT | CAPQELTGELFF
- | TRBJ2-3 | TRBV7-2 | few | 12 | TGTGCCAGCAGCCTACAGGCGGAGACGCAGTATTTT | CASSLQAETQYF
- | TRBJ1-3 | TRBV18 | - | 15 | TGTGCCAGCTCACCACGACGGGAGTCTGGAAACACCATATATTTT | CASSPRRESGNTIYF
- | TRBJ2-1 | TRBV9 | few | 13 | TGTGCCAGCAGCCTATCCCTTTCGGATGAGCAGTTCTTC | CASSLSLSDEQFF
TRBD2 | TRBJ2-2 | TRBV5-1 | - | 16 | TGCGCCAGCAGCTTGAGTCCAGGGACTATCACCGGGGAGCTGTTTTTT | CASSLSPGTITGELFF
- | TRBJ1-3 | TRBV27 | - | 11 | TGTGCCAGCAGTGCTGGAAACACCATATATTTT | CASSAGNTIYF
- | TRBJ1-3 | TRBV6-5 | few | 14 | TGTGCCAGCGGGCCACCCGGGACAGGAAACACCATATATTTT | CASGPPGTGNTIYF
TRBD1 | TRBJ1-6 | TRBV5-4 | - | 15 | TGTGCCAGCACCCTGGTGGGACAGGGGGATTCACCCCTCCACTTT | CASTLVGQGDSPLHF
- | TRBJ2-6 | TRBV5-1 | many | 16 | TGCGCCAGCAGCGAGCCTAGAGGTGCTGGGGCCAACGTCCTGACTTTC | CASSEPRGAGANVLTF
- | TRBJ1-3 | TRBV7-2 | - | 16 | TGTGCCAGCAGCTTAGTTGGCACCAACTCTGGAAACACCATATATTTT | CASSLVGTNSGNTIYF
- | TRBJ2-3 | TRBV12-3/TRBV12-4 | - | 12 | TGTGCCAGCAGTTTAATGGGGAGGACGCAGTATTTT | CASSLMGRTQYF
TRBD2 | TRBJ2-7 | TRBV18 | few | 15 | TGTGCCAGCTCACCAGGTAGCGGGGAGTCCTACGAGCAGTACTTC | CASSPGSGESYEQYF
- | TRBJ1-1 | TRBV2 | many | 12 | TGTGCCAGCAGGGAAGGAACCACTGAAGCTTTCTTT | CASREGTTEAFF